The sequence of this TCR beta chain was determined in a study of blood T cell repertoires in COVID-19. Across the study: PBMCs, B-cell-depleted T cells, or T cells were the source of the cDNA or gDNA that made up the material.

Per the authors' pipeline: Reference gene primers were amplified, and this amplification served to estimate nucleated cell counts. Generated by immunoSEQ multiplex PCR, the TCRdb table keeps only in-frame clones and is missing some. D and trimming were read from the DNA, whereas the V and J calls and clone size are those reported in that table. The data show about 150,000 clones, approximately 88% seen once. The participants were between roughly 18 and 89 years old and came from under 25 US areas. A case of COVID-19 had been met by exposed participants within 2 weeks before study entry. V dropped 10 bases and J dropped 3; count of bases not matched to a gene: 6. The CDR3 extends over 12 amino acids. Germline values: CDR1 MNHEY, CDR2 SVGAGI.

The J gene is TRBJ2-7, the V gene TRBV6-5, with TRBD1 identical over 7 bases. The sample comprised PBMCs or T cells enriched from blood (not recorded which). The sequence derives from a man in his 70s who had been exposed to COVID-19. DNA of the CDR3: TGTGCCACAGGACAGGTTAACTACGAGCAGTACTTC. Amino acids: CATGQVNYEQYF.